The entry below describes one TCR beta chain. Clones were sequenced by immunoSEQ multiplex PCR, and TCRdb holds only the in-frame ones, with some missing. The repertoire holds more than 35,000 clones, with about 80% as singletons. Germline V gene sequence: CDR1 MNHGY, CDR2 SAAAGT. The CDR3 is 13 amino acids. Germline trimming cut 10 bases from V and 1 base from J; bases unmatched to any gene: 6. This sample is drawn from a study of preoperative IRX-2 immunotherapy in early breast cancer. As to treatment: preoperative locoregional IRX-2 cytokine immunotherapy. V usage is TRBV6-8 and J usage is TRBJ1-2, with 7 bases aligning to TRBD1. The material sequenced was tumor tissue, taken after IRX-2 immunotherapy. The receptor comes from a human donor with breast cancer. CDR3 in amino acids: CATQRDSNYGYTF. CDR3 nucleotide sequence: TGTGCCACACAACGGGACAGTAACTATGGCTACACCTTC.